The 2 T cell receptor beta chains below were found in one sample sequenced in a study of T cells in Graves' hyperthyroidism and ophthalmopathy. TCR beta CDR3 regions were amplified from RNA. An initial round of RT-PCR targeting the TCR CDR3 relied on the HTBI primer set. TCRdb passed the multiplex PCR reads through MiXCR, listing each CDR3 protein once. The repertoire holds some 400,000 distinct CDR3 sequences, with under 20% as singletons. The sample consisted of blood. These receptors all stem from a woman aged 18-29 years with Graves' hyperthyroidism.

V gene TRBV24-1 combines with J gene TRBJ1-2; D perhaps matches TRBD1 (5 bases). CDR1 KGHDR and CDR2 SFDVKD come from the germline V gene. The CDR3 covers 14 residues. Trimming removed 1 base from V and 7 bases from J, with 12 bases in between. The CDR3, as DNA: TGTGCCACCAGTGATTTTCGGGGGAAGGGTGGCTACACCTTC. This codes for CATSDFRGKGGYTF.

This clonotype has more than one count but fewer than ten. The rearrangement uses TRBV6-2 or TRBV6-3 and TRBJ1-1; possibly TRBD1 for D (6 bases). Germline V gene lookup returns CDR1 MNHEY and CDR2 SVGEGT. CDR3 size: 16 residues. V was pared by 2 bases and J by 0 bases, with 13 bases between. CDR3 in amino acids: CASSYDLRGMNTEAFF. In DNA, the CDR3 is TGTGCCAGCAGTTACGATTTAAGGGGGATGAACACTGAAGCTTTCTTT.